Listed below are T cell receptor beta chains from one sample, sequenced in a study of blood T cell repertoires in COVID-19. The repertoire was sequenced with immunoSEQ multiplex PCR; TCRdb's copy has only in-frame clones and lacks some. The table has approximately 60,000 clones, over 75% seen once. Material for sequencing was peripheral blood. The source of these receptors is an elderly man with acute or convalescent COVID-19. Each CDR3 is given with its conserved first and last residue.

v_call: TRBV28
cdr3_aa: CASSSTTGIGYGYTF

v_call: TRBV20-1
cdr3_aa: CSASLGGYSNQPQHF

v_call: TRBV18
cdr3_aa: CASSPRQAEKNIQYF

v_call: TRBV7-2
cdr3_aa: CASNRGSSGGSYEQYF

v_call: TRBV7-2
cdr3_aa: CASSRDRVNEQFF

v_call: TRBV7-2
cdr3_aa: CASSLAPGGMNTEAFF

v_call: TRBV6-2/TRBV6-3
cdr3_aa: CASSYPPDEQYF

v_call: TRBV7-2
cdr3_aa: CASSPDIRGEDEKLFF

v_call: TRBV4-2
cdr3_aa: CASSQRYSLGLAGSTDTQYF

v_call: TRBV6-1
cdr3_aa: CASSVTSGGFQETQYF

v_call: TRBV5-1
cdr3_aa: CASSSSFDRGSTEAFF

v_call: TRBV4-1
cdr3_aa: CASSQDKTAGGVQPQHF

v_call: TRBV4-1
cdr3_aa: CASSQVTGSSYNSPLHF

v_call: TRBV5-1
cdr3_aa: CASSGSSGDSNSPLHF

v_call: TRBV5-1
cdr3_aa: CASSPWTSSDTQYF

v_call: TRBV5-8
cdr3_aa: CASSLGEAGTPYYEQFF

v_call: TRBV7-8
cdr3_aa: CASSQHRRGAYTEAFF

v_call: TRBV5-4
cdr3_aa: CASSLFLSTENYGYTF

v_call: TRBV5-1
cdr3_aa: CASSLWGTTGSSTDTQYF

v_call: TRBV18
cdr3_aa: CASSRDSNSYNEQFF

v_call: TRBV7-2
cdr3_aa: CASSLPNGMAFF

v_call: TRBV19
cdr3_aa: CASRRDTARTIYF

v_call: TRBV6-5
cdr3_aa: CASSSGHEGEQYF

v_call: TRBV7-9
cdr3_aa: CASSLRANIQETQYF

v_call: TRBV19
cdr3_aa: CASSIGSPWKETQYF

v_call: TRBV4-1
cdr3_aa: CASSQGNYGTGGYTGELFF

v_call: TRBV30
cdr3_aa: CAWSRGQRYYGYTF

v_call: TRBV5-1
cdr3_aa: CASSLYGTFNTDTQYF

v_call: TRBV19
cdr3_aa: CASTWQGNNQPQHF

v_call: TRBV7-9
cdr3_aa: CASTPPTGLSANEQYF

v_call: TRBV3-1/TRBV3-2
cdr3_aa: CASSRAGAGEQETQYF

v_call: TRBV6-5
cdr3_aa: CASSYFGTGNSPLHF

v_call: TRBV27
cdr3_aa: CASSLRGQGARNEAFF

v_call: TRBV3-1/TRBV3-2
cdr3_aa: CASSQVRGETQYF

v_call: TRBV5-1
cdr3_aa: CASSSGGEGDSPLHF

v_call: TRBV2
cdr3_aa: CASSVREKLFF

v_call: TRBV5-1
cdr3_aa: CASSTYPGGTEAFF

v_call: TRBV11-2
cdr3_aa: CASSLPQGGSPYEQYF

v_call: TRBV4-2
cdr3_aa: CASSPGQTRRTGELFF

v_call: TRBV5-4
cdr3_aa: CASSSASGSYEQYF

v_call: TRBV18
cdr3_aa: CASSPNTENTEAFF

v_call: TRBV29-1
cdr3_aa: CSVPRLSRGAYNEQFF

v_call: TRBV11-2
cdr3_aa: CASSLERALVEKLFF

v_call: TRBV19
cdr3_aa: CASSIGSGYSGNTIYF

v_call: TRBV25-1
cdr3_aa: CASSDPSGTANYGYTF

v_call: TRBV2
cdr3_aa: CASRREQGANTEAFF

v_call: TRBV7-3
cdr3_aa: CASRRVTGELFF

v_call: TRBV6-5
cdr3_aa: CASSLRTGMNTEAFF

v_call: TRBV6-5
cdr3_aa: CASTTGEDGYTF

v_call: TRBV11-3
cdr3_aa: CASSQRGASNYGYTF

v_call: TRBV30
cdr3_aa: CAWRGGQTNTEAFF

v_call: TRBV7-8
cdr3_aa: CASSLRLAGSTDTQYF

v_call: TRBV5-1
cdr3_aa: CASSGTGQKTTGGEAFF

v_call: TRBV7-2
cdr3_aa: CASSLDSTSGGAGEQFF

v_call: TRBV5-1
cdr3_aa: CASSLGAGLFYEQYF

v_call: TRBV5-1
cdr3_aa: CASSLPGGPSTDTQYF

v_call: TRBV4-1
cdr3_aa: CASSQATGTGIRYEQYF

v_call: TRBV7-6
cdr3_aa: CASSPGTRTGELFF

v_call: TRBV6-5
cdr3_aa: CASSPGVGQGYGYTF